This T cell receptor beta chain was identified in a study of T cells in narcolepsy. Regarding the study as a whole: Autoreactive HCRT-specific and TRIB2-specific clonotypes were marked in same-patient CSF-versus-blood CD4+ comparisons. Healthy controls reportedly lacked the autoreactive clonotypes serially found in patients' blood.

This clone appeared a single time. Its matching antigen is unknown. The CDR3 has 14 amino acids. In germline, CDR1 is SGHNT, CDR2 YYREEE (reference sequence). V was clipped by 3 bases and J by 7 bases; unmatched bases: 8. Method: immunoSEQ multiplex PCR; TCRdb's copy keeps in-frame clones and lacks some. The data show fewer than 25,000 clones, about 86% seen once. The sequence derives from a human donor in good health. The rearrangement links TRBV5-4 to TRBJ1-2; 8 bases are a match to TRBD1. Sequenced input: memory (CD45RA-) CD4+ T cells from blood. The CDR3 sequence: CASSSLDRGRGYTF. The CDR3 DNA follows: TGTGCCAGCAGCTCCTTAGACAGGGGTCGTGGCTACACCTTC.